This T cell receptor (beta chain) came from a study of T cell responses to AZD1222 COVID-19 vaccine. As to this clone: Its cognate antigen is unknown.

Some clones are missing from TCRdb's copy, which holds only in-frame ones; the method was immunoSEQ multiplex PCR. The sample carries 75,000 to 95,000 clones, around nine tenths recorded once. Points from the study as a whole: Once two AZD1222 doses were given, Spike-specific TCR breadth and depth went up.

The source of this sequence is an adult in good health. This sample comprised peripheral blood, obtained on day 0 of AZD1222 vaccination.

This CDR3 reads CASSLGSNEKLFF. CDR3 coding DNA: TGTGCCAGCAGTTTAGGGTCTAATGAAAAACTGTTTTTT. The V gene is TRBV25-1, the J gene TRBJ1-4; no clear D. CDR1 is MGHDK and CDR2 is SYGVNS in the germline V gene. The V end was cut by 5 bases, the J end by 3 bases, with 7 bases between. The CDR3 loop spans 13 amino acids.